Included here is one TCR beta chain sequence, with context. Its antigen is not known. This record belongs to a study of T cell responses to AZD1222 COVID-19 vaccine. Study-wide results and limits: It should be noted that donors were predominantly white British and more often female, and clonal diversity was possibly underestimated. Only 5 or 6 people who got AZD1222 tested seropositive at baseline.

TCRdb keeps only in-frame clones here, not all; method: immunoSEQ multiplex PCR. The sample has roughly 130,000 clones, 88% seen once. This clonotype originated in an adult in good health. The specimen comprised peripheral blood, sampled on day 0 of MenACWY control vaccination.

The CDR3 nucleotides read TGTGCCAGCAGCCCTCCCGGACCCTACCCCCTCGAGCAGTACTTC. Amino acids: CASSPPGPYPLEQYF. This chain connects TRBV11-3 to TRBJ2-7; no reliable D call. This CDR3 is 15 amino acids long. The germline gives CDR1 SGHNT, CDR2 YENEEA. Trimming took off 5 bases at V and 6 bases at J, with 20 bases between the two ends.